This TCR beta chain was profiled in a study of regulatory T cells in long-lasting Graves disease. J lost 5 bases, V lost 7 bases, and 5 bases had no gene match. The length of the CDR3 is 12 residues. Per germline, CDR1 DFQATT and CDR2 SNEGSKA (reference sequence). Overall study results and limits: TRBV28, TRBJ1-2 and TRBJ2-5 emerged as the favored segments in persistent disease.

This clonotype was observed at least ten times. What it binds is unknown. TCR beta libraries were built with iRepertoire HTBI primers and Arm-PCR of CDR3 regions. TCRdb reprocessed the multiplex PCR reads with MiXCR, giving one entry per CDR3 protein. The repertoire has about 470,000 distinct CDR3 sequences, around 15% of them found once; the top ten carry approximately 12%. Time point noted: newly diagnosed GD, antithyroid drugs for less than 3 months. Making the TCR library involved RNA that had been extracted from PBMCs. This sample was also put to use in a study of T cells in Graves' hyperthyroidism and ophthalmopathy. In that study: Stable hyperthyroidism: no ophthalmopathy progression over 18 months of follow-up. Most thyroid-expanded clonotypes above 0.001 were also found in blood. Ophthalmopathy stood apart from stable hyperthyroidism in a 13 V-J model.

The chain links TRBV20-1 to TRBJ2-7; TRBD1 aligns across 10 bases. Here the sequenced sample was peripheral blood mononuclear cells (PBMCs), taken at new diagnosis, from a patient treated with antithyroid drugs. This receptor was taken from a middle-aged man with Graves disease. DNA of the CDR3: TGCAGTGTAGGGACAGGGGCGCACGAGCAGTACTTC. This codes for CSVGTGAHEQYF.